These 15 T cell receptor beta chains originate from one sample sequenced in a study of spatial heterogeneity in lung cancer (dated by TCRdb to the late 2010s). What the study reported, not specific to this receptor: The tumor nonsynonymous mutation count correlated with the number of expanded alpha and beta TCRs within the tumor.

Their specific antigens are unknown. In light of the paper, this sample's time point label describes: sample taken at primary tumor resection. Libraries were built with 5' RACE. The run used a NextSeq 500. TCRdb redid the processing of the public reads, applying fastp at Q25 and MiXCR, and retained in-frame beta chains. Rows matching on CDR3 protein sequence are summarized as one entry with the most common DNA and genes. The sample records around 7,800 distinct CDR3 sequences, roughly 8.7% of which are singletons. Clones ranked in the top ten supply less than 5% of the sample. The source was lung tumor tissue, collected at surgery. These receptors all come from a male donor with early-stage non-small cell lung cancer.

This clonotype was seen ten or more times. The CDR3 loop is CAARDRGYEQYF. The CDR3, as DNA: TGTGCCGCCCGGGACAGGGGCTACGAGCAGTACTTC. V and J are TRBV10-3 and TRBJ2-7, with 10 bases identical to TRBD1. Germline CDR1 reads ENHRY; CDR2 reads SYGVKD. V gave up 11 bases and J gave up 3 bases; unmatched junction bases: 4. The CDR3 spans 12 residues.

In its sample, this clonotype was seen many times. The CDR3 protein is CSAADSNTEAFF. CDR3 DNA sequence: TGCAGTGCTGCAGACAGTAACACTGAAGCTTTCTTT. The J gene is TRBJ1-1, the V gene TRBV20-1, with a possible D match to TRBD1 (5 bases). There are 12 residues in the CDR3. The germline CDR1 and CDR2 sequences are DFQATT and SNEGSKA (reference sequence). The germline V and J ends were trimmed by 5 bases and 2 bases, with 9 bases remaining between them.

The gene calls are TRBV29-1 and TRBJ2-5, with 10 bases matching TRBD2. The junction had 7 bases not matched to a gene; V was cut back by 4 bases and J by 5 bases. The germline gives CDR1 SQVTM, CDR2 ANQGSEA. CDR3 size: 14 residues. CDR3 nucleotides: TGCAGCGTTGGTATGCTAGCGGGAGCGGAGACCCAGTACTTC. It codes for CSVGMLAGAETQYF.

This clonotype was counted ten times or more. The DNA for the CDR3 is TGCAGCGTTGAAGATCTCGCGAGGAATGAGCAGTTCTTC. Encoded protein: CSVEDLARNEQFF. The chain is built from TRBV29-1 and TRBJ2-1; D uncertain. Trimming shortened V by 0 bases and J by 7 bases, and 10 bases separated the two germline ends. The CDR3 has 13 residues. Germline-derived CDR1 and CDR2 are SQVTM and ANQGSEA.

This clonotype is labeled as medium-sized. The rearrangement uses TRBV7-2 and TRBJ2-5; D unresolved. The CDR3 covers 13 residues. V was shortened by 6 bases and J by 7 bases, with 15 bases between the two germline ends. In germline, CDR1 is SGHTA, CDR2 FQGNSA. CDR3 sequence (DNA): TGTGCCAGCAGTCAGGCCCTAACTGGGACCCAGTACTTC. Its protein product is CASSQALTGTQYF.

As DNA, the CDR3 is TGTGCCATCAGTGACCCGAGCAATACCACAGATACGCAGTATTTT. It translates to CAISDPSNTTDTQYF. This chain links TRBV10-3 with TRBJ2-3; no firm D call. CDR1 ENHRY and CDR2 SYGVKD come from the germline V gene. There are 15 residues in the CDR3. V dropped 3 bases and J dropped 2 bases, with 12 bases sitting between them.

This clonotype was counted ten times or more. J is TRBJ1-6 and V is TRBV2; D is ambiguous. The germline V and J ends were trimmed by 8 bases and 7 bases, with 12 bases remaining between them. CDR3 length equals 13 residues. The germline V gene has CDR1 SNHLY and CDR2 FYNNEI. CDR3 in amino acids: CASGRGQNSPLHF. The DNA of the CDR3 is TGTGCCAGCGGTAGAGGGCAGAATTCACCCCTCCACTTT.

This clonotype is labeled medium-sized (0.01 to 0.1%). V gene TRBV9 combines with J gene TRBJ2-1; the match to TRBD1 covers 7 bases. The CDR3 covers 15 residues. The V gene end was trimmed by 0 bases and the J gene end by 9 bases; junction bases not matched to a gene: 9. The germline V gene encodes CDR1 SGDLS and CDR2 YYNGEE. The CDR3 region is CASSVDAISGGEQFF. The CDR3 bases are TGTGCCAGCAGCGTAGACGCAATCTCAGGGGGTGAGCAGTTCTTC.

Sample share makes this clonotype medium-sized. A read error may account for a junction end that differs from germline. The chain links TRBV10-3 to TRBJ2-7; no clear D gene. The CDR3 consists of 11 residues. In germline, CDR1 is ENHRY, CDR2 SYGVKD. The CDR3 protein is CAISEYYEQYF. As DNA, the CDR3 is TGTGCCATCAGCGAGTACTACGAGCAGTACTTC.

In its sample, this clonotype is medium-sized. V usage is TRBV5-1 and J usage is TRBJ2-3, with TRBD1 identical over 10 bases. The germline CDR1 and CDR2 sequences are SGHRS and YFSETQ. This CDR3 region has 15 residues. J was trimmed by 1 base and V by 5 bases; bases with no gene match: 4. CDR3 coding DNA: TGCGCCAGCAGTCGCGGGACAGGGGGCACAGATACGCAGTATTTT. Translating it yields CASSRGTGGTDTQYF.

A remark on this clonotype: This could be a read error, since a much larger clone is one nucleotide away. The conserved phenylalanine or tryptophan normally closing the CDR3 is absent here, so this likely arose from a read error. The J gene is TRBJ1-5, the V gene TRBV28, with D hard to call. Germline V gene data show CDR1 as MDHEN and CDR2 as SYDVKM. This CDR3 region has 11 residues. Trimming took off 8 bases at V and 7 bases at J, with 9 bases between the two ends. The CDR3 DNA is TGTGCCAGCGGACTTCGGCAGCCCCAGCATATT. This codes for CASGLRQPQHI.

This clonotype was counted many times. The chain combines TRBV28 with TRBJ1-1, with D perhaps TRBD1 (6 bases). The CDR3 is 14 amino acids. Looked up from germline, CDR1 is MDHEN and CDR2 is SYDVKM. Deletions cut 6 bases from V and 6 bases from J, with 17 bases between. CDR3 protein: CASRPGDYAPEAFF. The CDR3 nucleotides read TGTGCCAGCAGGCCAGGGGATTACGCGCCTGAAGCTTTCTTT.

This clonotype was seen ten or more times. This sequence joins TRBV19 and TRBJ1-3; D uncertain. Germline V lookup: CDR1 LNHDA, CDR2 SQIVND (reference sequence). The CDR3 has 13 residues. Trimming shortened V by 5 bases and J by 2 bases, and 7 bases separated the two germline ends. The DNA of the CDR3 is TGTGCCAGTAGTGTCGACCCTGGAAACACCATATATTTT. Protein sequence: CASSVDPGNTIYF.

This clonotype was seen ten or more times. The J gene is TRBJ1-6, the V gene TRBV7-2; 7 bases are shared with TRBD1. Trimming took 4 bases from V and 10 from J; bases not matched to a gene: 7. The V gene's germline CDR1 is SGHTA and CDR2 FQGNSA. The CDR3 covers 14 residues. The chain's CDR3 is CASSSTGSGSPLHF. CDR3 DNA: TGTGCCAGCAGCTCGACAGGGAGTGGATCACCCCTCCACTTT.

This clonotype was seen at least ten times. V is TRBV6-2 or TRBV6-3 and J is TRBJ1-5; D possibly corresponds to TRBD1 (6 bases). This CDR3 has 13 residues. The germline V gene has CDR1 MNHEY and CDR2 SVGEGT. Trimming took off 7 bases at V and 6 bases at J, with 13 bases between the two ends. The CDR3 loop reads CASTGGAVQPQHF. CDR3 in DNA: TGTGCCAGCACCGGGGGGGCGGTTCAGCCCCAGCATTTT.